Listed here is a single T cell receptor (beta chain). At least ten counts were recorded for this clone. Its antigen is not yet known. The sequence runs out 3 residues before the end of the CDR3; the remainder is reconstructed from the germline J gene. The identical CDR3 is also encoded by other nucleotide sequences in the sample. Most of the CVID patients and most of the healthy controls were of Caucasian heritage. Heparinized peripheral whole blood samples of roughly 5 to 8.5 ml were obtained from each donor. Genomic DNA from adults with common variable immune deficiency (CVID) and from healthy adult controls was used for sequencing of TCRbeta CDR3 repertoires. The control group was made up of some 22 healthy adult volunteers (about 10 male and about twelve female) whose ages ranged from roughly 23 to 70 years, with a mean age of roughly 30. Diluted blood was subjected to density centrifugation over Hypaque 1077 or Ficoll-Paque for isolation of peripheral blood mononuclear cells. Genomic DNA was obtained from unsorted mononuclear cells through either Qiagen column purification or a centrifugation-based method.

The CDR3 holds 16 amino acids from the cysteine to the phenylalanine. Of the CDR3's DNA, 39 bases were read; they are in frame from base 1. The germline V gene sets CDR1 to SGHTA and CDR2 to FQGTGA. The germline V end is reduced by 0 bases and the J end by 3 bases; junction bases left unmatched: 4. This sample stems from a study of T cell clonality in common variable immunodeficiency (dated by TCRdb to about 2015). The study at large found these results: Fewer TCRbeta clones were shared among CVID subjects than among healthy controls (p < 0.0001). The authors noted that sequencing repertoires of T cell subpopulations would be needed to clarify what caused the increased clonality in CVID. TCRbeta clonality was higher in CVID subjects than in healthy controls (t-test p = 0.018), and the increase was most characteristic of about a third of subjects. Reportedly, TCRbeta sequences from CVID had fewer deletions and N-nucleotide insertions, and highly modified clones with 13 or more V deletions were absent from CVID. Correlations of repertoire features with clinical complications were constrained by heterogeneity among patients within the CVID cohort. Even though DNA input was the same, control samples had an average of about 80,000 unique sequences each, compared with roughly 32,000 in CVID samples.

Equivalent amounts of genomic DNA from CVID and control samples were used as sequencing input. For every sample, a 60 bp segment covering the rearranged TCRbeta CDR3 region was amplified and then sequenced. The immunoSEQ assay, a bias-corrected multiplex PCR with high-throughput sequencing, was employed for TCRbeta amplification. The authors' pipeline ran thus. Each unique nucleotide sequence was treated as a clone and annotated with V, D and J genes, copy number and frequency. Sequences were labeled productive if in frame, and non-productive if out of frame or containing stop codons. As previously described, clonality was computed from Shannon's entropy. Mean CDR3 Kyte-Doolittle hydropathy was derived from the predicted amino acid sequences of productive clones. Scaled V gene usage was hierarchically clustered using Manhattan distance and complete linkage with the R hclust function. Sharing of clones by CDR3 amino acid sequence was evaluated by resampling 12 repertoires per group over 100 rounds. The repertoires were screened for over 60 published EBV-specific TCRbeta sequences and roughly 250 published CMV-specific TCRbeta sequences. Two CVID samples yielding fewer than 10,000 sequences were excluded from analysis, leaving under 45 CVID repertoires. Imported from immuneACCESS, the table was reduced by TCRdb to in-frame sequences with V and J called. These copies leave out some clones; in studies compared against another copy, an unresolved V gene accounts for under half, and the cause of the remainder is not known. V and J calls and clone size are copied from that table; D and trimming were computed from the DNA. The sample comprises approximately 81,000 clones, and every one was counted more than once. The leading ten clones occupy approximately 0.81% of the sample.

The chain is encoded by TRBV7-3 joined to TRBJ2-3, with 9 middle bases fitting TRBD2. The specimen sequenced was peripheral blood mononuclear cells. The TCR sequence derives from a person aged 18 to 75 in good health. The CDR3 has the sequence CASSLTLAGRTDTQYF. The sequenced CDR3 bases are TGTGCCAGCAGCTTAACCCTAGCGGGACGTACAGATACG. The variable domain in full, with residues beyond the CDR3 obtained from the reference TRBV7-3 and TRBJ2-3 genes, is GAGVSQTPSNKVTEKGKYVELRCDPISGHTALYWYRQSLGQGPEFLIYFQGTGAADDSGLPNDRFFAVRPEGSVSTLKIQRTERGDSAVYLCASSLTLAGRTDTQYFGPGTRLTVL.